The 20 T cell receptor beta chains reported below all come from one sample, sequenced in a study of neurological immune-mediated disorders. One entry per CDR3 protein results from TCRdb running MiXCR on the 5' RACE reads. The sample lists more than 45,000 distinct CDR3 sequences; around 3.4% were seen once. Sample: PBMCs. These receptors were taken from a man aged 35 to 55 with multiple sclerosis.

This clonotype was seen repeatedly, ten times or more. CDR3 bases: TGTGCCAGCAGCCTTCGGGGGGCCAACACCGGGGAGCTGTTTTTT. This sequence encodes CASSLRGANTGELFF. V is TRBV12-3 or TRBV12-4 and J is TRBJ2-2, with D possibly being TRBD2 (7 bases). The CDR3 runs 15 residues. V was shortened by 6 bases and J by 2 bases, with 13 bases between the two germline ends.

This clonotype was recorded many times. V is TRBV28 and J is TRBJ2-7, with D perhaps TRBD1 (5 bases). The CDR3 spans 13 residues. Germline loops: CDR1 MDHEN, CDR2 SYDVKM. V shed 2 bases and J shed 6 bases, with 11 bases lying between them. CDR3 in DNA: TGTGCCAGCAGTTTAGCAGGGCCGGGCGAGCAGTACTTC. Protein sequence: CASSLAGPGEQYF.

This clonotype came up many times. The rearrangement uses TRBV10-3 and TRBJ2-5; 9 nucleotides agree with TRBD2. V shed 2 bases and J 6 bases; nucleotides not matched to a gene: 4. The CDR3 is 14 residues long. CDR1 and CDR2 (germline): ENHRY, SYGVKD. CDR3 DNA: TGTGCCATCAGTGAGGCTAGCGGGGCCCAGACCCAGTACTTC. Translation gives CAISEASGAQTQYF.

At least ten counts were recorded for this clonotype. The J gene is TRBJ2-7, the V gene TRBV3-1; no clear D. CDR3 length: 14 amino acids. Germline V gene lookup returns CDR1 LGHDT and CDR2 YNNKEL (reference sequence). V was pared by 1 base and J by 1 base, with 8 bases between. CDR3: CASSQGTGSYEQYF. The CDR3 nucleotides are TGTGCCAGCAGCCAAGGCACTGGTTCCTACGAGCAGTACTTC.

This clonotype was seen more than once but under ten times. The genes are TRBV20-1 and TRBJ2-7; possible D gene TRBD2, 7 bases. The V end lost 0 bases, the J end lost 2 bases, and 11 bases lay between the germline ends. Germline CDR1 and CDR2: DFQATT and SNEGSKA (reference sequence). This CDR3 has 14 amino acids. CDR3 region: CSARDEGGPYEQYF. The CDR3 DNA reads TGCAGTGCTAGAGATGAGGGGGGGCCCTACGAGCAGTACTTC.

The sample holds many counts of this clonotype. The chain employs TRBV10-3 and TRBJ2-1; 9 nucleotides align to TRBD1. In germline, CDR1 is ENHRY, CDR2 SYGVKD. The CDR3 runs 14 residues. Trimming removed 4 bases from V and 5 bases from J; junction bases left unmatched: 3. The CDR3 DNA is TGTGCCATCAGTGTAGGGACAGGGAACAATGAGCAGTTCTTC. Residues: CAISVGTGNNEQFF.

This clonotype was seen at least ten times. This chain joins TRBV5-1 and TRBJ2-3, with D unclear. Trimming removed 3 bases from V and 4 bases from J, with 6 bases in between. The CDR3 loop spans 12 amino acids. CDR1 and CDR2 from the germline V gene are SGHRS and YFSETQ. In nucleotides, the CDR3 is TGCGCCAGCAGCTCAACACCAGATACGCAGTATTTT. It translates to CASSSTPDTQYF. The whole variable domain, filled in from reference TRBV5-1 and TRBJ2-3, reads KAGVTQTPRYLIKTRGQQVTLSCSPISGHRSVSWYQQTPGQGLQFLFEYFSETQRNKGNFPGRFSGRQFSNSRSEMNVSTLELGDSALYLCASSSTPDTQYFGPGTRLTVL.

This clonotype came up many times. This chain links TRBV14 with TRBJ2-6; D is perhaps TRBD1 (5 bases). Trimming shortened V by 0 bases and J by 1 base, and 16 bases separated the two germline ends. This CDR3 has 19 amino acids. The germline V gene encodes CDR1 SGHDN and CDR2 FVKESK. CDR3 DNA: TGTGCCAGCAGCCAAGAATCAGGGTACGCTCGATCTGGGGCCAACGTCCTGACTTTC. Residues: CASSQESGYARSGANVLTF.

This clonotype was observed at least ten times. The chain is built from TRBV20-1 and TRBJ1-1, with D possibly being TRBD1 (6 bases). CDR3 length: 14 amino acids. The V end lost 6 bases, the J end lost 0 bases, and 14 bases lay between the germline ends. Germline lookup yields CDR1 DFQATT and CDR2 SNEGSKA (reference sequence). CDR3 sequence reads: CSARVGAMNTEAFF. The DNA for the CDR3 is TGCAGTGCGAGGGTGGGGGCGATGAACACTGAAGCTTTCTTT.

Ten or more counts support this clonotype. The V call is TRBV5-5, the J call TRBJ2-7; D possibly matches TRBD1 or TRBD2 (5 bases each). Trimming left V 0 bases short and J 0 bases short, with 13 bases between. Germline V gene sequence: CDR1 SGHKS, CDR2 YYEKEE (reference sequence). The CDR3 runs 16 residues. The CDR3 here is CASSLGGVLSSYEQYF. As DNA, the CDR3 is TGTGCCAGCAGCTTGGGAGGGGTCTTAAGCTCCTACGAGCAGTACTTC.

Ten or more counts support this clonotype. V usage is TRBV12-3 or TRBV12-4 and J usage is TRBJ2-7; D may be TRBD2 (5 bases). The CDR3 is 12 amino acids. The V and J ends lost 5 bases and 5 bases respectively, with 10 bases between them. The CDR3 bases are TGTGCCAGCAGTGGGGTGAGGGACGAGCAGTACTTC. This codes for CASSGVRDEQYF.

Many counts were recorded for this clonotype. Here the CDR3 reads CASSFVEGLLYEQYF. CDR3 sequence (DNA): TGTGCCAGCAGTTTTGTCGAGGGTCTCCTCTACGAGCAGTACTTC. The chain combines TRBV12-3 or TRBV12-4 with TRBJ2-7, with D perhaps matching TRBD2 (5 bases). The CDR3 has 15 residues. V lost 3 bases and J lost 3, with 15 bases in between.

This clonotype was detected ten times or more. The gene calls are TRBV4-2 and TRBJ2-1; the D gene is possibly TRBD2 (5 bases). V was trimmed by 3 bases and J by 8 bases, leaving 23 bases between them. CDR1 and CDR2 from the germline V gene are LGHNA and YNFKEQ. This CDR3 is built from 17 residues. CDR3 protein: CASSQGIDSHPRDEQFF. The CDR3 nucleotides read TGTGCCAGCAGCCAGGGAATAGACTCTCATCCGAGGGATGAGCAGTTCTTC.

Concerning this clonotype itself: A single base separates this from a much larger clone, so it may be a read error. The genes are TRBV5-5 and TRBJ1-2; D unresolved. The CDR3 has 11 residues. V shed 5 bases and J shed 2 bases, with 4 bases lying between them. Germline lookup yields CDR1 SGHKS and CDR2 YYEKEE (reference sequence). The CDR3 region is CASRDNYGYTF. CDR3 DNA sequence: TGTGCCAGCAGAGACAACTATGGCTACACCTTC. Full variable domain (remainder filled in from reference TRBV5-5 and TRBJ1-2): DAGVTQSPTHLIKTRGQQVTLRCSPISGHKSVSWYQQVLGQGPQFIFQYYEKEERGRGNFPDRFSARQFPNYSSELNVNALLLGDSALYLCASRDNYGYTFGSGTRLTVV.

Many counts were recorded for this clonotype. The rearrangement links TRBV18 to TRBJ1-5, with D possibly TRBD1 on 5 matching bases. The CDR3 extends over 13 amino acids. Deletions cut 5 bases from V and 6 bases from J, with 11 bases between. From germline, CDR1 is KGHSH and CDR2 LQKENI. The chain's CDR3 is CASSMQGGQPQHF. The CDR3 nucleotides are TGTGCCAGCTCAATGCAGGGAGGTCAGCCCCAGCATTTT. The entire variable domain, with the rest obtained from reference TRBV18 and TRBJ1-5, is as follows: NAGVMQNPRHLVRRRGQEARLRCSPMKGHSHVYWYRQLPEEGLKFMVYLQKENIIDESGMPKERFSAEFPKEGPSILRIQQVVRGDSAAYFCASSMQGGQPQHFGDGTRLSIL.

This clonotype was seen at least ten times. The chain links TRBV20-1 to TRBJ2-6; tentatively, D is TRBD1 (5 bases). The V gene's germline CDR1 is DFQATT and CDR2 SNEGSKA (reference sequence). V was shortened by 3 bases and J by 1 base, with 7 bases between the two germline ends. The CDR3 length is 14 residues. CDR3: CSARGQSGANVLTF. CDR3 coding DNA: TGCAGTGCTAGGGGGCAGTCTGGGGCCAACGTCCTGACTTTC.

This clonotype was counted ten times or more. The V call is TRBV11-2, the J call TRBJ1-4; the D gene is possibly TRBD1 (6 bases). The CDR3 has 15 amino acids. Germline loops: CDR1 SGHAT, CDR2 FQNNGV. Trimming removed 0 bases from V and 8 bases from J, with 13 bases in between. The CDR3 coding sequence is TGTGCCAGCAGCTTAGACCCGGGGGCAGGCGAAAAACTGTTTTTT. This encodes CASSLDPGAGEKLFF.

This clonotype has a count of ten or more. This sequence joins TRBV4-1 and TRBJ2-2, with no clear D. Trimming pared 0 bases from V and 9 bases from J, leaving 8 bases between. Per germline, CDR1 MGHRA and CDR2 YSYEKL. This CDR3 has 13 residues. The CDR3 loop reads CASSQDRQRELFF. In DNA, the CDR3 is TGCGCCAGCAGCCAAGATCGGCAGCGGGAGCTGTTTTTT.

This clonotype was observed at least ten times. The gene calls are TRBV4-1 and TRBJ2-2, with 12 nucleotides matching TRBD2. This CDR3 is built from 16 residues. V shed 4 bases and J 6 bases; nucleotides not matched to a gene: 6. The germline V gene has CDR1 MGHRA and CDR2 YSYEKL. DNA for the CDR3: TGCGCCAGCAGCCCTGGGACTAGCGGGCGTTCCGGGGAGCTGTTTTTT. Translating it yields CASSPGTSGRSGELFF.

This clonotype occurred many times. The chain employs TRBV20-1 and TRBJ2-7, with D uncertain. This CDR3 spans 11 amino acids. The ends were cut back, 3 bases at V and 3 bases at J, with 6 bases in the middle. The germline CDR1 and CDR2 sequences are DFQATT and SNEGSKA (reference sequence). The CDR3 here is CSASQDYEQYF. CDR3 sequence (DNA): TGCAGTGCTAGTCAGGACTACGAGCAGTACTTC.